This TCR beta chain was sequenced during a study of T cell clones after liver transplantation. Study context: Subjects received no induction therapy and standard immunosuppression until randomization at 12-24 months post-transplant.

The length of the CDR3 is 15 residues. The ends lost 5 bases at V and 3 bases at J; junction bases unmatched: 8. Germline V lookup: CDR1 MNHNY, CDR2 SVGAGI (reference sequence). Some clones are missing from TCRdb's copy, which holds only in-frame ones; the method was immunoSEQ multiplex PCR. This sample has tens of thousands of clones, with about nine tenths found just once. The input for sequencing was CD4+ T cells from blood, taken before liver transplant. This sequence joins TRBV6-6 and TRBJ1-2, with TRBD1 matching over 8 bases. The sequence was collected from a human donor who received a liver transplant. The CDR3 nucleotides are TGTGCCAGCAGTCGAAACCCGACAGGGGACTATGGCTACACCTTC. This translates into CASSRNPTGDYGYTF.